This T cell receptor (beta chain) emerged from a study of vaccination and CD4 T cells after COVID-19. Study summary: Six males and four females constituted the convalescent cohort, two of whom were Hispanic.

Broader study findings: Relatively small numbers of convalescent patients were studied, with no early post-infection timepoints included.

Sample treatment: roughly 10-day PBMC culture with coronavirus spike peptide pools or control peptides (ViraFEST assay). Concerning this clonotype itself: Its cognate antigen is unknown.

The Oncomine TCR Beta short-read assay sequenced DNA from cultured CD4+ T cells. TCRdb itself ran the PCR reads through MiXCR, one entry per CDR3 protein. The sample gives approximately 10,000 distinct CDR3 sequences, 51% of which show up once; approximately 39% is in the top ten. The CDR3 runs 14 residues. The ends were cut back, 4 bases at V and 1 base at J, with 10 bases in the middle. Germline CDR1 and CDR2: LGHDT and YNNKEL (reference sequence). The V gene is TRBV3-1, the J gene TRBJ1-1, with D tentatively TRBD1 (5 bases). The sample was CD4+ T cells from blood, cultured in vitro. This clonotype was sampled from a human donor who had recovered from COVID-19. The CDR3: CASSLTGTNTEAFF. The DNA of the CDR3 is TGTGCCAGCAGCCTAACCGGGACGAACACTGAAGCTTTCTTT.